The 25 T cell receptor beta chains below were found in one sample sequenced in a study of blood T cells in healthy people across ages (dated by TCRdb to the mid-2010s). Libraries were built with 5' RACE. For sequencing, an Illumina HiSeq 2500 was employed. The second PCR ran for about 7 to 11 cycles and used a J-beta primer mix along with a sample-barcoded 5' primer. TCRdb reprocessed the public reads (quality trimming at Q25 with fastp, clone calling with MiXCR) and kept in-frame beta chains. Each record represents a unique CDR3 protein, reported with the most common genes and DNA among its rows. The sample yields hundreds of thousands of distinct CDR3 sequences; roughly 32% were counted once. The ten largest clones add up to less than 20% of the sample. Material for sequencing was blood. These receptors came from a woman of 80 years or more in good health. Donor details come from another sample of the same person, matched by shared clones.

This clonotype was observed many times. The chain employs TRBV7-7 and TRBJ1-5; no reliable D call. CDR1 and CDR2 from the germline V gene are SSHAT and FNYEAQ (reference sequence). The V end was cut by 1 base, the J end by 4 bases, with 23 bases between. The CDR3 extends over 19 amino acids. The CDR3 spells CASSLVFTGIDIANQPQHF. CDR3 nucleotide sequence: TGTGCCAGCAGCTTAGTGTTTACGGGAATAGATATAGCAAATCAGCCCCAGCATTTT.

This clonotype was seen at least ten times. V gene TRBV20-1 combines with J gene TRBJ2-3; TRBD2 matches 14 bases. This CDR3 comprises 17 residues. Germline trimming cut 2 bases from V and 5 bases from J; bases unmatched to any gene: 9. Germline-derived CDR1 and CDR2 are DFQATT and SNEGSKA (reference sequence). The CDR3 bases are TGCAGTGCTAGACCGATGGGACTAGCGGGGGATCAAGATACGCAGTATTTT. Amino acid sequence: CSARPMGLAGDQDTQYF.

This clonotype was found many times. The genes are TRBV7-2 and TRBJ1-1; D not certain. The CDR3 consists of 11 residues. Trimming removed 3 bases at V and 5 bases at J, with 4 bases between. The germline V gene has CDR1 SGHTA and CDR2 FQGNSA. CDR3 sequence (DNA): TGTGCCAGCAGCTTTAAAACTGAAGCTTTCTTT. It specifies CASSFKTEAFF. Variable domain in full (rest from reference TRBV7-2 and TRBJ1-1): GAGVSQSPSNKVTEKGKDVELRCDPISGHTALYWYRQSLGQGLEFLIYFQGNSAPDKSGLPSDRFSAERTGGSVSTLTIQRTQQEDSAVYLCASSFKTEAFFGQGTRLTVV.

This clonotype came up many times. V is TRBV15 and J is TRBJ2-3; 12 bases match TRBD2. V gave up 3 bases and J gave up 9 bases; unmatched junction bases: 7. Germline V CDR1 and CDR2: LNHNV, YYDKDF (reference sequence). There are 15 residues in the CDR3. The CDR3: CATSSDLLAGGTQYF. The CDR3 nucleotides are TGTGCCACCAGCAGCGACCTACTAGCGGGGGGAACGCAGTATTTT.

This sequence joins TRBV25-1 and TRBJ1-2, with a tentative D call TRBD1 (6 bases). The germline CDR1 and CDR2 sequences are MGHDK and SYGVNS. The CDR3 runs to 13 residues. V was shortened by 3 bases and J by 8 bases, with 13 bases between the two germline ends. The CDR3 loop reads CASSDFGGLGYTF. In DNA form, the CDR3 reads TGTGCCAGCAGTGATTTCGGGGGGCTAGGCTACACCTTC.

The genes are TRBV6-2 or TRBV6-3 and TRBJ2-5; possibly TRBD2 for D (5 bases). Trimming stripped 2 bases from V and 9 bases from J, with 7 bases between. This CDR3 region has 11 residues. Germline V lookup: CDR1 MNHEY, CDR2 SVGEGT. The CDR3: CASSYGGAQYF. In DNA form, the CDR3 reads TGTGCCAGCAGTTACGGAGGAGCCCAGTACTTC.

This clonotype showed up many times. The genes are TRBV6-6 and TRBJ1-4; 7 positions match TRBD1. Germline V gene data show CDR1 as MNHNY and CDR2 as SVGAGI (reference sequence). V lost 4 bases, J lost 8 bases, and 7 bases stayed unmatched. The CDR3 is made up of 14 amino acids. CDR3 bases: TGTGCCAGCAGTTTGACAGGGACGGGCGAAAAACTGTTTTTT. This codes for CASSLTGTGEKLFF.

This clonotype was picked up a small number of times. The V and J genes are TRBV30 and TRBJ1-5, with a tentative D call TRBD1 (6 bases). The CDR3 sequence is 13 residues long. Germline V gene data show CDR1 as GTSNPN and CDR2 as SVGIG (reference sequence). V was cut by 5 bases and J by 6 bases, with 14 bases left in between. CDR3 in amino acids: CAWGSTGIQPQHF. CDR3 bases: TGTGCCTGGGGAAGTACAGGGATTCAGCCCCAGCATTTT.

This clonotype occurred once. This chain links TRBV20-1 with TRBJ2-1; D remains ambiguous. The ends were cut back, 1 base at V and 8 bases at J, with 15 bases in the middle. CDR1 is DFQATT, CDR2 SNEGSKA, per germline (reference sequence). The CDR3 sequence is 14 residues long. The CDR3 bases are TGCAGTGCTAGAGCGACCTTCCGGAAGGATGAGCAGTTCTTC. This gives the protein CSARATFRKDEQFF.

This clonotype was seen many times. The rearrangement uses TRBV2 and TRBJ2-7; 8 bases match TRBD1. The CDR3 runs to 11 residues. V trimming: 8 bases; J trimming: 3 bases; junction bases outside the gene matches: 0. In germline, CDR1 is SNHLY, CDR2 FYNNEI. For the CDR3, the DNA is TGTGCCAGCGGACAGGGCTACGAGCAGTACTTC. Protein: CASGQGYEQYF. The entire variable domain, with the rest obtained from reference TRBV2 and TRBJ2-7, is as follows: EPEVTQTPSHQVTQMGQEVILRCVPISNHLYFYWYRQILGQKVEFLVSFYNNEISEKSEIFDDQFSVERPDGSNFTLKIRSTKLEDSAMYFCASGQGYEQYFGPGTRLTVT.

This clonotype was observed many times. A much larger clone differs from this one at a single base, so this may be a read error. The chain uses TRBV5-1 and TRBJ2-5, with 9 positions matching TRBD1. The CDR3 contains 15 residues. The V segment lost 4 bases and the J segment 11 bases; nucleotides outside the gene matches: 15. In germline, CDR1 is SGHRS, CDR2 YFSETQ. The CDR3, as DNA: TGCGCCAGCAGCGCCCCGGGACAGGGAATAGATGAGCAGTACTTC. Amino acid sequence: CASSAPGQGIDEQYF.

As to this clonotype: This may arise from a read error, as a much more abundant clone is one base away. The J gene is TRBJ1-1, the V gene TRBV6-1, with 9 bases lining up with TRBD1. CDR3 length equals 14 residues. In germline, CDR1 is MNHNS, CDR2 SASEGT. The CDR3 loop is CAGSERTGARKAFF. The CDR3 coding sequence is TGTGCCGGCAGTGAAAGGACAGGGGCCCGAAAAGCTTTCTTT.

This clonotype occurred many times. The rearrangement links TRBV18 to TRBJ2-7; D is perhaps TRBD2 (6 bases). The CDR3 contains 15 residues. In germline, CDR1 is KGHSH, CDR2 LQKENI. V lost 3 bases, J lost 4 bases, and 16 bases lay in between. The CDR3 sequence is CASSPRDSIPYEQYF. In DNA, the CDR3 is TGTGCCAGCTCACCCAGGGACTCGATACCTTACGAGCAGTACTTC. Looking up the rest from reference TRBV18 and TRBJ2-7 gives the full variable domain: NAGVMQNPRHLVRRRGQEARLRCSPMKGHSHVYWYRQLPEEGLKFMVYLQKENIIDESGMPKERFSAEFPKEGPSILRIQQVVRGDSAAYFCASSPRDSIPYEQYFGPGTRLTVT.

Many counts were recorded for this clonotype. V usage is TRBV5-1 and J usage is TRBJ2-7, with D unclear. CDR1 SGHRS and CDR2 YFSETQ come from the germline V gene. Trimming stripped 0 bases from V and 1 base from J, with 8 bases between. The CDR3 covers 14 residues. Here the CDR3 DNA reads TGCGCCAGCAGCTTGGCTGCGGAATCCTACGAGCAGTACTTC. Protein product: CASSLAAESYEQYF.

There are many counts of this clonotype. The chain employs TRBV12-3 or TRBV12-4 and TRBJ1-1; D perhaps matches TRBD1 (5 bases). The CDR3 sequence is 14 residues long. Trimming pared 1 base from V and 4 bases from J, leaving 10 bases between. This CDR3 reads CASSLGGGTTEAFF. CDR3 sequence (DNA): TGTGCCAGCAGTTTAGGGGGGGGAACCACTGAAGCTTTCTTT.

There are many counts of this clonotype. The V gene is TRBV6-2 or TRBV6-3, the J gene TRBJ2-7; 8 bases line up with TRBD1. Germline trimming cut 4 bases from V and 7 bases from J; bases unmatched to any gene: 15. The CDR3 runs to 16 residues. The germline V gene has CDR1 MNHEY and CDR2 SVGEGT. DNA for the CDR3: TGTGCCAGCAGTTGGAGTCGGGACAGGCCACGGGGTGAGCAGTACTTC. Protein: CASSWSRDRPRGEQYF.

As to this clonotype: One base away lies a much larger clone, so this may be a sequencing read error. Here the CDR3 reads CASSSGLREAQYF. The CDR3, as DNA: TGTGCCAGCAGCTCTGGACTAAGAGAGGCCCAGTACTTC. The V and J genes are TRBV7-3 and TRBJ2-7, with D perhaps matching TRBD2 (6 bases). CDR3 length equals 13 residues. The V end was cut by 4 bases, the J end by 10 bases, with 17 bases between. Looked up from germline, CDR1 is SGHTA and CDR2 is FQGTGA.

The chain employs TRBV7-9 and TRBJ1-2; TRBD1 is a possible D gene (6 bases). Germline V CDR1 and CDR2: SEHNR, FQNEAQ (reference sequence). This CDR3 contains 16 residues. V lost 3 bases and J 6 bases, leaving 20 bases between the germline ends. The CDR3 region is CASSLTGAGWLDGYTF. The CDR3 nucleotides are TGTGCCAGCAGCTTGACGGGGGCCGGTTGGTTGGATGGCTACACCTTC.

This clonotype was seen once. The chain joins TRBV20-1 to TRBJ2-7, with 9 nucleotides matching TRBD2. Trimming took 6 bases from V and 2 from J; bases not matched to a gene: 8. Germline CDR1 DFQATT, CDR2 SNEGSKA (reference sequence). The CDR3 length is 14 residues. CDR3 in DNA: TGCAGTGCCCGACGGCTAGCGGGGACCTACGAGCAGTACTTC. It encodes CSARRLAGTYEQYF.

The chain combines TRBV4-2 with TRBJ1-1, with 10 bases aligning to TRBD1. Trimming cost V 5 bases and J 1 base; bases outside gene matches: 10. Germline loops: CDR1 LGHNA, CDR2 YNFKEQ. The CDR3 runs to 17 residues. The CDR3 bases are TGTGCCAGCAGCACAGGACAGGGGGGCCTTGGGAACACTGAAGCTTTCTTT. Protein sequence: CASSTGQGGLGNTEAFF.

The chain links TRBV4-2 to TRBJ1-4; 7 nucleotides match TRBD1. V shed 8 bases, J shed 0 bases, and the junction held 3 bases outside the gene matches. Germline CDR1 LGHNA, CDR2 YNFKEQ. The CDR3 is made up of 14 amino acids. The CDR3 here is CASRGQSTNEKLFF. CDR3 sequence (DNA): TGTGCCAGCCGGGGACAGTCAACTAATGAAAAACTGTTTTTT.

As concerns this clonotype: This may arise from a read error, as a much more abundant clone is one base away. The chain joins TRBV4-1 to TRBJ2-3, with no clear D. This CDR3 has 12 amino acids. CDR1 and CDR2 (germline): MGHRA, YSYEKL. CDR3 sequence (DNA): TGCGCCAGCAGCCAACTAGAAGATACGCGGTATTTT. This codes for CASSQLEDTRYF.

This clonotype was observed at least ten times. V and J are TRBV20-1 and TRBJ2-7; TRBD1 agrees at 8 bases. The CDR3 runs 15 residues. Germline CDR1 and CDR2: DFQATT and SNEGSKA (reference sequence). V shed 5 bases, J shed 3 bases, and the junction held 12 bases outside the gene matches. Here the CDR3 reads CSAVRTGQADYEQYF. The CDR3 nucleotides are TGCAGTGCTGTTCGAACGGGACAGGCAGACTACGAGCAGTACTTC.

The chain couples TRBV5-1 to TRBJ1-2; the D is unclear. This CDR3 contains 13 residues. The germline CDR1 and CDR2 sequences are SGHRS and YFSETQ. The V end lost 0 bases, the J end lost 8 bases, and 11 bases lay between the germline ends. CDR3 DNA sequence: TGCGCCAGCAGCTTGGGGGGATCTCGCGGCTACACCTTC. It specifies CASSLGGSRGYTF.

The rearrangement joins TRBV5-1 to TRBJ2-1, with 10 bases aligning to TRBD2. CDR3 length: 17 residues. After removal of 3 bases from V and 10 bases from J, the junction contained 16 bases not matched to a gene. Germline lookup yields CDR1 SGHRS and CDR2 YFSETQ. The CDR3 region has the DNA TGCGCCAGCAGCTCGTTACCGGGACTAGCGAGCTCATGGGAGCAGTTCTTC. This translates into CASSSLPGLASSWEQFF.